This T cell receptor beta chain was identified during a study of T cell repertoires in cytomegalovirus infection (dated by TCRdb to about 2019). Describing the broader study: The HLA type of each donor mattered for the analysis, because public TCR beta signatures pointed to carriage of CMV infection along with the matching HLA type.

The investigation overall reported the following: Cumulative frequency of public TCR beta family members discriminated carriers of CMV infection plus the relevant HLA type in this cohort and an independent approximately 360-donor cohort. The ex vivo response was dominated by HLA-C-restricted CMV-specific TCR beta clonotypes, which also provided the single most frequent clonotype in two of eight donors.

This clonotype has ten or more counts. Its binding antigen is unknown. Base quality data are lacking; no much larger clone is found one base away. Sequenced using an Illumina HiSeq 1500. TCRdb cleaned the public reads at Q25 with fastp, built clones with MiXCR and kept in-frame beta chains. Rows merge per CDR3 protein into single entries with the most common DNA and genes. The sample table shows 120,000 to 150,000 distinct CDR3 sequences, and about 6.1% are seen once. The top ten clonotypes cover roughly 17% of the sample. This clonotype originated in a human donor in good health (CMV status not recorded). Some clones in this sample may be carry-over from other donors' samples. Specimen: PBMCs.

The DNA sequence is TGTGCCAGCACCGGGCTAGCGGGGGCAGGCACAGATACGCAGTATTTT. This yields the protein CASTGLAGAGTDTQYF. The rearranged chain carries TRBV7-8 and TRBJ2-3, and TRBD2 aligns with 10 junction nucleotides. Germline trimming: 7 bases from V, 1 base from J; junction bases outside gene matches: 8. CDR1 and CDR2 are read off the germline V gene as SGHVS and FQNEAQ. The CDR3 contains 16 residues, cysteine and phenylalanine counted. The read is trimmed to its CDR3 DNA, 48 bases read in frame from base 1.